The clone carrying this T cell receptor (beta chain) was observed many times. This sample is drawn from a study of response to subunit inactivated influenza vaccine. The CDR3 contains 15 residues. Trimming took 3 bases from V and 1 from J, leaving 9 bases between them. TCRdb analysed the RT-PCR reads with MiXCR anew, one entry per CDR3 protein. The sample lists about 620,000 distinct CDR3 sequences, approximately 11% occurring once. In addition, the sample was reused for a study of T cells expressing NK-cell markers. That study reports: The TCR beta cDNA came from 5'RACE template switching with UMIs. Repertoires of TCR beta were obtained from T cells sorted as CD3+CD56+NKG2C+, CD3+CD56+NKG2C- and CD3+CD56-NKG2C+. With an anti-gamma-delta TCR antibody, sorting in several experiments was kept to alpha-beta TCR T cells. Dominant NKG2C+ clonotype frequencies of 1.0-7.0% of CD8+ T cells were measured in six or seven donors.

The receptor was isolated from a man aged 45-60 years who received an inactivated influenza vaccine. Sequenced material: PBMCs from blood, taken on the day of vaccination. The chain links TRBV12-3 or TRBV12-4 to TRBJ2-2, with D possibly matching TRBD1 (5 bases). The CDR3 bases are TGTGCCAGCAGTTTTACAGGCCGGAACACCGGGGAGCTGTTTTTT. Translating gives CASSFTGRNTGELFF.